Shown below are 5 T cell receptor beta chains from a single sample sequenced in a study of blood T cell repertoires in COVID-19. Some clones are missing from TCRdb's copy, which holds only in-frame ones; the method was immunoSEQ multiplex PCR. The sample shows around 93,000 clones, around 80% of them seen only once. Sequenced material: peripheral blood. The receptors originated from a man aged 60 to 75 with acute or convalescent COVID-19.

This chain connects TRBV6-5 to TRBJ1-6, with 10 bases that match TRBD1. The junction had 1 base not matched to a gene; V was cut back by 0 bases and J by 8 bases. Germline V CDR1 and CDR2: MNHEY, SVGAGI. This CDR3 is built from 15 residues. In DNA form, the CDR3 reads TGTGCCAGCAGTTACTCGGGGACAGGGGATTCACCCCTCCACTTT. Translating gives CASSYSGTGDSPLHF.

The V gene is TRBV5-1, the J gene TRBJ1-1; weak D call: TRBD1 (5 bases). Germline assignment: CDR1 SGHRS and CDR2 YFSETQ. V was trimmed by 1 base and J by 4 bases, leaving 11 bases between them. The CDR3 consists of 14 residues. CDR3: CASSLSWGVTEAFF. CDR3 DNA: TGCGCCAGCAGCTTGAGCTGGGGGGTCACTGAAGCTTTCTTT.

The chain joins TRBV7-9 to TRBJ1-4; D gene uncertain. Germline-derived CDR1 and CDR2 are SEHNR and FQNEAQ (reference sequence). The CDR3 sequence is 17 residues long. Deletions cut 4 bases from V and 3 bases from J, with 18 bases between. DNA for the CDR3: TGTGCCAGCAGCTCGAGGGCAATAGGCAGCTCTAATGAAAAACTGTTTTTT. This sequence encodes CASSSRAIGSSNEKLFF.

This clone was seen just once. J is TRBJ2-1 and V is TRBV9; 9 bases match TRBD1. The CDR3 is 16 residues long. The germline CDR1 and CDR2 sequences are SGDLS and YYNGEE. V shed 4 bases, J shed 8 bases, and the junction held 13 bases outside the gene matches. The CDR3 DNA reads as TGTGCCAGCAGCTCCAAACGGGACAGGGTTCGCGATGAGCAGTTCTTC. Translation: CASSSKRDRVRDEQFF.

This chain joins TRBV7-9 and TRBJ2-7, with TRBD1 identical over 8 bases. CDR1 is SEHNR and CDR2 is FQNEAQ in the germline V gene (reference sequence). V trimming: 7 bases; J trimming: 4 bases; junction bases outside the gene matches: 9. The CDR3 extends over 14 amino acids. The CDR3 is CASIYSGGDYEQYF. The CDR3 bases are TGTGCCAGCATCTACTCAGGGGGCGATTACGAGCAGTACTTC.